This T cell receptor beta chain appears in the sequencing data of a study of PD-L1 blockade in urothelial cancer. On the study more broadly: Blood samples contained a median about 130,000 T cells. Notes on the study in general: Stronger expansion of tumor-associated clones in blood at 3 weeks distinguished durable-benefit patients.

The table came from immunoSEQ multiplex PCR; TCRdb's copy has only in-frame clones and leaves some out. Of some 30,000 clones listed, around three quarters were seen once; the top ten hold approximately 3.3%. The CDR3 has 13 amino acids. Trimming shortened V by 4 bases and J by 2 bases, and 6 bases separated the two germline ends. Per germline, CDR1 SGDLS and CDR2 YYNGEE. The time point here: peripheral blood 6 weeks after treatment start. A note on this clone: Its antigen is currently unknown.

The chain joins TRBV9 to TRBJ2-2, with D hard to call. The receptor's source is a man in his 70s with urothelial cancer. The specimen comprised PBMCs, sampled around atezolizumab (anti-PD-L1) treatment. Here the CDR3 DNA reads TGTGCCAGCAGCTTGAGCAACACCGGGGAGCTGTTTTTT. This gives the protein CASSLSNTGELFF. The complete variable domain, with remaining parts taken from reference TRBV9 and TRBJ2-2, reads DSGVTQTPKHLITATGQRVTLRCSPRSGDLSVYWYQQSLDQGLQFLIQYYNGEERAKGNILERFSAQQFPDLHSELNLSSLELGDSALYFCASSLSNTGELFFGEGSRLTVL.